The 14 T cell receptor beta chains reported below all come from one sample, sequenced in a study of metastatic and nonmetastatic thyroid tumors. TCRdb redid the clone calls on the PCR reads using MiXCR. The data hold about 33,000 clones, with 18% observed a single time. The entire patient cohort was treatment-naive prior to thyroid surgery. Sequencing used blood. These receptors were taken from a male donor with papillary thyroid cancer or a benign thyroid nodule (not recorded which). Some clones in this sample may be carry-over from other donors' samples.

A few counts support this clone. The chain has TRBV6-1 and TRBJ1-4, with TRBD1 identical over 10 bases. There are 13 residues in the CDR3. Trimming at V came to 6 bases and at J to 7 bases, leaving 2 bases not matched to a gene. The germline CDR1 and CDR2 sequences are MNHNS and SASEGT. Here the CDR3 DNA reads TGTGCCAGCAGCGGACAGGGGGGTGAAAAACTGTTTTTT. Translated, it gives CASSGQGGEKLFF.

On this clone: A read error is likely, as this CDR3 ends without the conserved phenylalanine or tryptophan. This chain uses TRBV19 with TRBJ1-1, with no clear D. This CDR3 is built from 12 residues. Germline CDR1 LNHDA, CDR2 SQIVND (reference sequence). V was pared by 3 bases and J by 11 bases, with 13 bases between. CDR3 in DNA: TGTGCCAGTAGTATCCGAAATTTGGAGGCTTTCCTT. Translating it yields CASSIRNLEAFL.

At least ten counts were recorded for this clone. The chain links TRBV7-6 to TRBJ1-4; maybe TRBD1 (6 bases). This CDR3 contains 15 residues. V lost 1 base to trimming and J lost 7 bases, with 13 bases between them. Germline V gene data show CDR1 as SGHVS and CDR2 as FNYEAQ. The CDR3 coding sequence is TGTGCCAGCAGCTTAGATAAGGGGGGGGGTGAAAAACTGTTTTTT. It codes for CASSLDKGGGEKLFF.

This clone has a count of ten or more. The chain joins TRBV27 to TRBJ1-1; 8 nucleotides agree with TRBD1. Trimming cost V 0 bases and J 5 bases; bases outside gene matches: 2. Germline loops: CDR1 MNHEY, CDR2 SMNVEV (reference sequence). The CDR3 is 14 residues long. CDR3 loop: CASSLSTGGTEAFF. The CDR3 DNA follows: TGTGCCAGCAGTTTATCTACAGGGGGTACTGAAGCTTTCTTT.

This clone was detected many times. The chain links TRBV5-1 to TRBJ2-3; TRBD2 is a possible D gene (7 bases). The CDR3 is 14 residues long. The ends were cut back, 4 bases at V and 2 bases at J, with 11 bases in the middle. Germline V lookup: CDR1 SGHRS, CDR2 YFSETQ. The CDR3 protein is CASSGGGYTDTQYF. CDR3 nucleotide sequence: TGCGCCAGCAGCGGGGGGGGCTACACAGATACGCAGTATTTT.

Concerning this clone itself: No conserved phenylalanine or tryptophan is present at the end of the CDR3, so a read error is the likely explanation. The chain has TRBV30 and TRBJ2-7, with 7 bases matching TRBD1. The length of the CDR3 is 14 residues. CDR1 and CDR2 (germline): GTSNPN, SVGIG (reference sequence). In DNA form, the CDR3 reads TGTGCCTGCAGTTTTGGGACAGCCCTCTACGTGCAGTACTTG. This sequence encodes CACSFGTALYVQYL.

This clone was counted many times. CDR3 bases: TGTGCCAGCAGCCTGGGGGCAAATAGCAATCAGCCCCAGCATTTT. Translating it yields CASSLGANSNQPQHF. The V call is TRBV3-1, the J call TRBJ1-5, with D maybe TRBD1 (6 bases). V dropped 4 bases and J dropped 0 bases, with 10 bases sitting between them. From germline, CDR1 is LGHDT and CDR2 YNNKEL (reference sequence). The CDR3 consists of 15 residues.

This clone was detected many times. The chain combines TRBV5-6 with TRBJ2-5, with D possibly matching TRBD1 (7 bases). The V and J ends lost 4 bases and 5 bases respectively, with 12 bases between them. The CDR3 covers 13 residues. The germline gives CDR1 SGHDT, CDR2 YYEEEE. CDR3 bases: TGTGCCAGCAGCCGGACAGGAGGGGAGACCCAGTACTTC. Translation gives CASSRTGGETQYF.

This clone was observed at least ten times. A read error may explain this, as a much larger clone is one base away. V is TRBV7-9 and J is TRBJ2-1; weak D call: TRBD2 (5 bases). Germline loops: CDR1 SEHNR, CDR2 FQNEAQ (reference sequence). The CDR3 spans 14 residues. CDR3 nucleotide sequence: TGTGCCAGCAGCGAAGGTCGGGGAAGCAATGAGCAGCTCTTC. Translating it yields CASSEGRGSNEQLF.

This clone was counted ten times or more. The rearrangement joins TRBV19 to TRBJ1-5; TRBD1 might be the D (5 bases). V was cut by 4 bases and J by 0 bases, with 13 bases left in between. Germline V lookup: CDR1 LNHDA, CDR2 SQIVND (reference sequence). The CDR3 extends over 16 amino acids. DNA of the CDR3: TGTGCCAGTAGTAATCAGGGCCGGGGTAGCAATCAGCCCCAGCATTTT. Protein sequence: CASSNQGRGSNQPQHF.

This clone turned up a few times. A much larger clone differs by one base, so this may be a read error. Other DNA sequences in this sample translate to the same CDR3. The chain carries TRBV19 and TRBJ1-2, with D possibly matching TRBD1 (5 bases). The CDR3 spans 16 residues. CDR1 LNHDA and CDR2 SQIVND come from the germline V gene (reference sequence). The V gene lost 1 base and the J gene lost 5 bases, with 17 bases spanning the gap. CDR3 loop: CASSIAHDSGEYGYTF. CDR3 DNA sequence: TGTGCCAGTAGTATAGCCCACGACAGTGGTGAGTATGGCTACACCTTC.

Notes on this clone: One end of the junction fails to match germline, which may point to a read error. The chain couples TRBV5-1 to TRBJ1-2; D is unclear. The germline CDR1 and CDR2 sequences are SGHRS and YFSETQ. The CDR3 is made up of 14 amino acids. Here the CDR3 DNA reads TGCGCCAGCATCTTGGCTGCAGGTGAAGGCGGCTACACCTTC. Translating gives CASILAAGEGGYTF.

This clone was seen at least ten times. V and J are TRBV6-4 and TRBJ2-1, with D perhaps TRBD1 or TRBD2 (6 bases each). This CDR3 is 15 amino acids long. Germline lookup yields CDR1 MRHNA and CDR2 SNTAGT. V lost 2 bases, J lost 8 bases, and 16 bases lay in between. CDR3: CASSDEAEGGHEQFF. In DNA, the CDR3 is TGTGCCAGCAGTGACGAGGCTGAGGGGGGCCATGAGCAGTTCTTC.

This clone was recorded many times. This chain uses TRBV6-1 with TRBJ1-5; D is undetermined. Trimming pared 4 bases from V and 3 bases from J, leaving 4 bases between. The CDR3 runs 12 residues. Germline V gives CDR1 MNHNS, CDR2 SASEGT. The CDR3 sequence: CASSGYNQPQHF. Here the CDR3 DNA reads TGTGCCAGCAGTGGCTACAATCAGCCCCAGCATTTT.